This T cell receptor beta chain was recovered during a study of long-term antiretroviral therapy in people with HIV. Whole-study context: The oldest specimens predate the 2015 immediate-ART recommendation by about a decade. Study-level points and caveats: Diversity went up after ART and still fell short of transplant donor controls. Every time point showed a repertoire led by clones expanded before ART.

As concerns this clone: The target antigen is unknown.

Per the germline V gene, CDR1 is SNHLY and CDR2 is FYNNEI. V was pared by 6 bases and J by 8 bases, with 13 bases between. This CDR3 is built from 12 residues. A v3.0 immunoSEQ assay was performed at survey level. Using immunoSEQ multiplex PCR, the repertoire was profiled, and TCRdb retains in-frame clones only, with some absent. The sample yields over 25,000 clones, 95% to 98% seen once. The genes are TRBV2 and TRBJ1-2; D might be TRBD1 (6 bases). The sample in question was unsorted PBMCs, obtained 7.6 years after starting antiretroviral therapy. The sequence came from a man in his thirties or forties with HIV. Written as DNA, the CDR3 is TGTGCCAGCAGGGGAGGGGGAGCCGGCTACACCTTC. Translated, it gives CASRGGGAGYTF.